This T cell receptor beta chain was obtained from a study of blood T cell repertoires in COVID-19. In the study overall: The cDNA or gDNA used as material had been derived from T cells, B-cell-depleted T cells, or PBMCs.

As processed by the authors: Estimated nucleated cell counts came from reference gene primer amplification. Sequencing was performed with immunoSEQ multiplex PCR; in TCRdb, only in-frame clones are kept and a portion is missing. The V and J calls and clone size are taken from that table; D and trimming were inferred from the DNA. The table has tens of thousands of clones, 80% to 90% seen once. In germline, CDR1 is MNHNS, CDR2 SASEGT. The CDR3 runs to 11 residues. V shed 5 bases and J shed 17 bases, with 13 bases lying between them. Sequences were obtained from peripheral blood. V gene TRBV6-1 combines with J gene TRBJ1-6; D call uncertain. This sequence originates from a man in his fifties or sixties with acute or convalescent COVID-19. The CDR3 is CASSSAGGIHF. Written as DNA, the CDR3 is TGTGCCAGCAGTTCTGCGGGAGGCATCCACTTT.